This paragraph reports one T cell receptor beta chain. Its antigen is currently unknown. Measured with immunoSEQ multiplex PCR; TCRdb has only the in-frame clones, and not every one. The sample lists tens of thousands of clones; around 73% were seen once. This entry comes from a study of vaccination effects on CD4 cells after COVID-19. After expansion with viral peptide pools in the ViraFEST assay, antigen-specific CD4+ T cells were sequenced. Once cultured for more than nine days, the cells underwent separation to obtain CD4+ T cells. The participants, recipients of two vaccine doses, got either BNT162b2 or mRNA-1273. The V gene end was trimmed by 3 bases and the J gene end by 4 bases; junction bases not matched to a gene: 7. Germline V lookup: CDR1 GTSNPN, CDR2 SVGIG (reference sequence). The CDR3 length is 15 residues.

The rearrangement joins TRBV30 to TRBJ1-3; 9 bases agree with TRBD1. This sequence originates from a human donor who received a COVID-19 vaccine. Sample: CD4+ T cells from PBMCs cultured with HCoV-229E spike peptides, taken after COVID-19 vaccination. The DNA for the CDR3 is TGTGCCTGGAGGGACAGGGGACTTTCCGGAAACACCATATATTTT. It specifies CAWRDRGLSGNTIYF.